The rows below give T cell receptor beta chains drawn from one sample of a study of shared clonotypes between healthy human individuals. The protocol was immunoSEQ multiplex PCR, while the TCRdb copy is restricted to in-frame clones and leaves out a portion. The profile shows roughly 2.1 million clones, just over 90% of them singletons. Sequenced sample: naive CD8+ T cells from PBMCs. The source of these receptors is a man between 18 and 35 years old in good health. Some clones in this sample may be carry-over from other donors' samples. Each CDR3 is given with its conserved first and last residue. Each record gives: J gene, clone size, V gene, D gene, CDR3 protein, CDR3 DNA. The D gene is left open where the match is weak. Clone size is given for some rows only: seen once, a few or many times, or a class if the clone is expanded.

TRBJ2-1 NA TRBV7-9 TRBD2 CASSQTSGGSSYNEQFF TGTGCCAGCAGCCAGACTAGCGGAGGTAGCTCCTACAATGAGCAGTTCTTC
TRBJ2-7 NA TRBV5-4 NA CASSLDRWYEQYF TGTGCCAGCAGCTTGGACAGGTGGTACGAGCAGTACTTC
TRBJ2-2 NA TRBV28 TRBD2 CASSFRLAGSTGELFF TGTGCCAGCAGTTTCCGACTAGCGGGGTCCACCGGGGAGCTGTTTTTT
TRBJ2-1 NA TRBV13 NA CASSKTPKDEQFF TGTGCCAGCAGCAAAACCCCTAAAGATGAGCAGTTCTTC
TRBJ2-3 NA TRBV15 NA CATSSVSGDTQYF TGTGCCACCAGCAGTGTCAGTGGGGATACGCAGTATTTT
TRBJ1-1 NA TRBV10-3 NA CAISESTGSNTEAFF TGTGCCATCAGTGAGTCGACAGGATCGAACACTGAAGCTTTCTTT
TRBJ2-5 once TRBV7-9 TRBD2 CASQSRLAGIQETQYF TGTGCCAGCCAGTCTCGACTAGCGGGAATTCAAGAGACCCAGTACTTC
TRBJ2-3 NA TRBV7-9 TRBD2 CASSLAPGLAGVNTDTQYF TGTGCCAGCAGCTTAGCGCCGGGACTAGCGGGAGTTAACACAGATACGCAGTATTTT
TRBJ2-1 NA TRBV28 NA CASSPRRPFEQFF TGTGCCAGCAGTCCCCGGAGGCCATTTGAGCAGTTCTTC
TRBJ2-2 NA TRBV29-1 NA CSVEDMGNTGELFF TGCAGCGTTGAAGACATGGGAAACACCGGGGAGCTGTTTTTT
TRBJ2-7 NA TRBV5-4 NA CASSDGGYEQYF TGTGCCAGCAGCGACGGGGGCTACGAGCAGTACTTC
TRBJ2-7 NA TRBV11-2 TRBD1 CASSPAGTVYEQYF TGTGCCAGCAGCCCCGCCGGGACAGTCTACGAGCAGTACTTC
TRBJ2-7 NA TRBV6-5 TRBD1 CASSYSWDSRYEQYF TGTGCCAGCAGTTACTCCTGGGACAGTCGCTACGAGCAGTACTTC
TRBJ2-1 NA TRBV7-9 TRBD1 CASSFDRGSSYNEQFF TGTGCCAGCAGCTTCGACAGGGGGAGCTCCTACAATGAGCAGTTCTTC
TRBJ1-1 NA TRBV11-1 TRBD1 CASSLAGGEGYTEAFF TGTGCCAGCAGCTTAGCAGGGGGCGAAGGTTACACTGAAGCTTTCTTT
TRBJ2-3 NA TRBV5-8 TRBD1 CASSPGGLNTDTQYF TGTGCCAGCAGCCCAGGGGGCCTGAACACAGATACGCAGTATTTT
TRBJ1-1 NA TRBV5-5 NA CASSLVVNTEAFF TGTGCCAGCAGCTTGGTCGTGAACACTGAAGCTTTCTTT
TRBJ1-2 NA TRBV15 TRBD1 CATRLDRGTKYGYTF TGTGCCACCCGCTTGGACAGGGGCACCAAATACGGCTACACCTTC
TRBJ1-2 NA TRBV28 NA CASSLGRQAYGYTF TGTGCCAGCAGTTTAGGCAGGCAAGCATATGGCTACACCTTC
TRBJ2-7 NA TRBV11-2 NA CASSFAGDSYEQYF TGTGCCAGCAGCTTCGCCGGGGACTCCTACGAGCAGTACTTC
TRBJ1-1 NA TRBV29-1 TRBD1 CSAYRGNTEAFF TGCAGCGCCTACAGGGGGAACACTGAAGCTTTCTTT
TRBJ1-2 NA TRBV21-1 NA CASSTSWTSAYPGYTF TGTGCCAGCAGCACCTCTTGGACCTCAGCCTATCCTGGCTACACCTTC
TRBJ2-6 NA TRBV21-1 NA CASSNRIRAGRGPGANVLTF TGTGCCAGCAGCAATAGAATTAGGGCAGGGCGAGGACCTGGGGCCAACGTCCTGACTTTC
TRBJ1-3 NA TRBV4-3 NA CASSQAGSRNTIYF TGCGCCAGCAGCCAAGCGGGTAGCAGAAACACCATATATTTT
TRBJ2-3 NA TRBV19 NA CASSIIPTDTQYF TGTGCCAGTAGTATAATCCCCACAGATACGCAGTATTTT